This T cell receptor beta chain comes out of a study of T cell responses to AZD1222 COVID-19 vaccine. Findings and limits, study-wide: Nearly half of spike-specific TCRs reportedly go after variant regions that carry no mutations.

As regards this clone: Its specificity is not known.

Germline CDR1 reads MGHRA; CDR2 reads YSYEKL. The CDR3 totals 13 residues. The V end lost 0 bases, the J end lost 8 bases, and 10 bases lay between the germline ends. The protocol was immunoSEQ multiplex PCR, while the TCRdb copy is restricted to in-frame clones and leaves out a portion. The sample records under 150,000 clones, around 90% being singletons. The sample in question was peripheral blood, obtained 28 days after the second AZD1222 dose. The V gene is TRBV4-1, the J gene TRBJ1-1; D may be TRBD1 (5 bases). The receptor comes from an adult who received the AZD1222 COVID-19 vaccine. The CDR3 is CASSQERGREAFF. In nucleotides, the CDR3 is TGCGCCAGCAGCCAAGAGCGGGGGAGAGAAGCTTTCTTT.